A single sample is the source of the 10 T cell receptor beta chains below, sequenced in a study of T cell responses to AZD1222 COVID-19 vaccine. Repertoires were generated with immunoSEQ multiplex PCR, while TCRdb's copy carries only in-frame clones and drops some. The sample carries some 130,000 clones, around 93% recorded once. The material was peripheral blood, obtained on day 0 of AZD1222 vaccination. These receptors originate from an adult in good health.

This clone was seen only once. The V gene is TRBV27, the J gene TRBJ2-3, with 12 bases lining up with TRBD2. Germline V CDR1 and CDR2: MNHEY, SMNVEV (reference sequence). J lost 4 bases, V lost 0 bases, and 2 bases had no gene match. The CDR3 is 16 residues long. CDR3 DNA sequence: TGTGCCAGCAGTTTATCGCTAGCGGGGGGGCCAGATACGCAGTATTTT. It encodes CASSLSLAGGPDTQYF.

The gene calls are TRBV5-5 and TRBJ2-5; perhaps TRBD1 as D (6 bases). V was cut by 5 bases and J by 1 base, with 18 bases left in between. This CDR3 is built from 16 residues. Germline assignment: CDR1 SGHKS and CDR2 YYEKEE (reference sequence). The CDR3 nucleotides read TGTGCCAGCAGTCCCAAAGGGGGTCGCCCCCAAGAGACCCAGTACTTC. This codes for CASSPKGGRPQETQYF.

The chain carries TRBV2 and TRBJ1-5; 7 nucleotides line up with TRBD1. V was pared by 8 bases and J by 0 bases, with 4 bases of the junction left unmatched. From germline, CDR1 is SNHLY and CDR2 FYNNEI. The CDR3 extends over 14 amino acids. CDR3 amino acids: CASDREYSNQPQHF. The CDR3 DNA follows: TGTGCCAGCGACAGGGAGTATAGCAATCAGCCCCAGCATTTT.

The CDR3 loop reads CASSIGSGDEQYF. CDR3 coding DNA: TGTGCCAGTAGTATAGGGTCAGGGGACGAGCAGTACTTC. The chain employs TRBV19 and TRBJ2-7, with a tentative D call TRBD1 (6 bases). Germline CDR1 is LNHDA and CDR2 is SQIVND (reference sequence). Trimming removed 1 base from V and 5 bases from J, with 9 bases in between. This CDR3 region has 13 residues. Full variable domain (missing parts from reference TRBV19 and TRBJ2-7): DGGITQSPKYLFRKEGQNVTLSCEQNLNHDAMYWYRQDPGQGLRLIYYSQIVNDFQKGDIAEGYSVSREKKESFPLTVTSAQKNPTAFYLCASSIGSGDEQYFGPGTRLTVT.

V usage is TRBV7-3 and J usage is TRBJ1-2, with D possibly matching TRBD1 (6 bases). The CDR3 is 16 amino acids. V lost 5 bases and J 0 bases, leaving 16 bases between the germline ends. The germline V gene has CDR1 SGHTA and CDR2 FQGTGA. The DNA of the CDR3 is TGTGCCAGCAGCCCTACGGGGGCAGGTGCTAACTATGGCTACACCTTC. This translates into CASSPTGAGANYGYTF. The full variable domain, with the rest looked up from reference TRBV7-3 and TRBJ1-2, is GAGVSQTPSNKVTEKGKYVELRCDPISGHTALYWYRQSLGQGPEFLIYFQGTGAADDSGLPNDRFFAVRPEGSVSTLKIQRTERGDSAVYLCASSPTGAGANYGYTFGSGTRLTVV.

The genes are TRBV19 and TRBJ1-6, with D possibly TRBD1 on 5 matching bases. V dropped 3 bases and J dropped 16 bases, with 16 bases sitting between them. Germline-derived CDR1 and CDR2 are LNHDA and SQIVND (reference sequence). The CDR3 runs 13 residues. This CDR3 is CASSMGEGRGLHF. The CDR3 DNA reads TGTGCCAGTAGTATGGGCGAGGGACGGGGTCTCCACTTT.

In its sample, this clone was seen a few times. CDR3: CASSFGGATDTQYF. The CDR3, as DNA: TGTGCCAGCAGCTTCGGGGGGGCCACAGATACGCAGTATTTT. The chain combines TRBV11-2 with TRBJ2-3; 8 bases map to TRBD2. The CDR3 runs to 14 residues. V lost 3 bases to trimming and J lost 2 bases; unmatched junction nucleotides: 1. Germline V gene lookup returns CDR1 SGHAT and CDR2 FQNNGV.

The chain combines TRBV28 with TRBJ1-2; D is perhaps TRBD1 (6 bases). Trimming stripped 8 bases from V and 3 bases from J, with 16 bases between. The CDR3 is 14 residues long. Germline values: CDR1 MDHEN, CDR2 SYDVKM. The CDR3 DNA reads as TGTGCCAGCGGGGGGCGGACAGTCTACTATGGCTACACCTTC. It yields the protein CASGGRTVYYGYTF.

V usage is TRBV10-3 and J usage is TRBJ1-5; perhaps TRBD1 as D (5 bases). The germline V gene has CDR1 ENHRY and CDR2 SYGVKD. CDR3 size: 15 residues. Trimming stripped 10 bases from V and 0 bases from J, with 16 bases between. The CDR3 DNA follows: TGTGCCACGGGGACGGGGCCTTATAGCAATCAGCCCCAGCATTTT. The encoded protein is CATGTGPYSNQPQHF.

The chain is built from TRBV9 and TRBJ1-5, with 8 bases lining up with TRBD1. Germline V gives CDR1 SGDLS, CDR2 YYNGEE. The CDR3 is 15 residues long. V was clipped by 1 base and J by 7 bases; unmatched bases: 7. The CDR3 DNA is TGTGCCAGCAGCGTATCCCCGACAGGGGACCAGCCCCAGCATTTT. Translated, it gives CASSVSPTGDQPQHF.